This entry describes one T cell receptor beta chain. This entry belongs to a study of monozygotic twins with inflammatory bowel disease. No DNA is given; TCRdb re-called the 5' RACE reads and lists each CDR3 protein once. The sample holds under 200,000 distinct CDR3 sequences. The CDR3 extends over 18 amino acids. Germline V gives CDR1 MNHEY, CDR2 SMNVEV (reference sequence). The sample comprised blood. This clonotype was obtained from a human donor with ulcerative colitis or Crohn's disease, or a healthy co-twin of an affected twin (not recorded which). The chain employs TRBV27 and TRBJ2-2; the D call of TRBD1 rests on TCRdb alone, since no DNA is present to check it. The CDR3 region is CASSPDVGRQGPTGELFF.